What follows are 7 T cell receptor beta chains derived from one specimen sequenced in a study of T cells in Graves' hyperthyroidism and ophthalmopathy. Amplified regions were TCR beta CDR3 sequences from RNA transcripts. The TCR CDR3 first-round RT-PCR relied on the HTBI primer set. From the multiplex PCR reads, TCRdb called clonotypes with MiXCR, one entry per CDR3 protein. The sample contains about 420,000 distinct CDR3 sequences, roughly an eighth of which appear only once. The specimen sequenced was blood. All receptors come from a young woman with Graves' hyperthyroidism.

The rearrangement uses TRBV15 and TRBJ2-2, with a weak D call TRBD1 (5 bases). The CDR3 runs to 16 residues. V was cut by 9 bases and J by 2 bases, with 19 bases left in between. From germline, CDR1 is LNHNV and CDR2 YYDKDF (reference sequence). DNA for the CDR3: TGTGCCACACAAATAGTGACAAGGGGCAACACCGGGGAGCTGTTTTTT. Residues: CATQIVTRGNTGELFF.

This clonotype was seen ten or more times. V is TRBV7-2 and J is TRBJ1-1; tentatively, D is TRBD1 (6 bases). The CDR3 extends over 14 amino acids. Between the trimmed V and J ends, which lost 5 bases and 1 base, there was a span of 11 bases. Germline V gene data show CDR1 as SGHTA and CDR2 as FQGNSA. CDR3 nucleotide sequence: TGTGCCAGCAGCCCACAGGGTGGGAACACTGAAGCTTTCTTT. Its protein product is CASSPQGGNTEAFF.

This clonotype was counted at least ten times. The rearrangement links TRBV11-2 to TRBJ2-1; 8 bases fit TRBD2. V trimming: 4 bases; J trimming: 9 bases; junction bases outside the gene matches: 14. CDR1 is SGHAT, CDR2 FQNNGV, per germline. There are 16 residues in the CDR3. The CDR3 DNA is TGTGCCAGCAGCTATACCCCAGCGGGAGACGGTCGTGAGCAGTTCTTC. Translating it yields CASSYTPAGDGREQFF.

This clonotype was seen ten or more times. The chain couples TRBV27 to TRBJ1-2; D is perhaps TRBD1 (6 bases). Germline V gene data show CDR1 as MNHEY and CDR2 as SMNVEV (reference sequence). The CDR3 sequence is 14 residues long. The V gene lost 9 bases and the J gene lost 3 bases, with 17 bases spanning the gap. The CDR3 reads CARDRRRGDYGYTF. CDR3 DNA sequence: TGTGCCAGAGACAGGAGGCGAGGGGACTATGGCTACACCTTC.

This clonotype was seen many times. The chain joins TRBV20-1 to TRBJ1-2; 9 bases line up with TRBD1. With 3 bases clipped from V and 6 bases from J, the junction kept 14 bases outside the gene matches. This CDR3 contains 16 residues. Germline V gene sequence: CDR1 DFQATT, CDR2 SNEGSKA (reference sequence). Here the CDR3 reads CSARGLGQGRADGYTF. As DNA, the CDR3 is TGCAGTGCTAGGGGACTCGGACAGGGGCGGGCTGATGGCTACACCTTC.

This clonotype was found a few times. This chain joins TRBV9 and TRBJ2-1; D remains ambiguous. Germline V gene data show CDR1 as SGDLS and CDR2 as YYNGEE. Between the trimmed V and J ends, which lost 0 bases and 8 bases, there was a span of 9 bases. This CDR3 comprises 13 residues. The CDR3 is CASSVVDKDEQFF. The DNA for the CDR3 is TGTGCCAGCAGCGTAGTGGATAAGGATGAGCAGTTCTTC.

The sample holds many counts of this clonotype. The chain links TRBV2 to TRBJ1-2; possibly TRBD1 for D (6 bases). Germline V gene sequence: CDR1 SNHLY, CDR2 FYNNEI. V was cut by 6 bases and J by 4 bases, with 15 bases left in between. CDR3 length equals 14 residues. CDR3 protein: CASSAGQTIYGYTF. The CDR3 DNA sequence: TGTGCCAGCAGCGCCGGACAGACTATCTATGGCTACACCTTC.